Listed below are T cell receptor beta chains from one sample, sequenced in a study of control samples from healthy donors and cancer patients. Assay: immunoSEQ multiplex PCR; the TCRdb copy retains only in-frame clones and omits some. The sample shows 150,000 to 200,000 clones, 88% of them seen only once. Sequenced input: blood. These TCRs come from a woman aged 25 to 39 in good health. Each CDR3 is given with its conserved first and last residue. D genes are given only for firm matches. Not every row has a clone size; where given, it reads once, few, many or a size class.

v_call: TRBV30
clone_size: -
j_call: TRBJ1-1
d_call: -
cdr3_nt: TGTGCCTGGACAGGGAAACGGAACACTGAAGCTTTCTTT
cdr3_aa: CAWTGKRNTEAFF

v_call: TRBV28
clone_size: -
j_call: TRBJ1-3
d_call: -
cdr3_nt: TGTGCCAGCAAAGAGGGCACGGGACCCGGGGTCACCATATATTTT
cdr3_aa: CASKEGTGPGVTIYF

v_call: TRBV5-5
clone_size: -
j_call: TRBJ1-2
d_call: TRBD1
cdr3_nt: TGTGCCAGCAGCTTATCACAGGGGGCGGTCAGCTATGGCTACACCTTC
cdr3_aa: CASSLSQGAVSYGYTF

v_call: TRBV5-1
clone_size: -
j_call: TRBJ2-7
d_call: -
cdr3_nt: TGCGCCAGCAGCTCCCGACAGTCTAGGGTGGGGGAGCAGTACTTC
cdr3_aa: CASSSRQSRVGEQYF

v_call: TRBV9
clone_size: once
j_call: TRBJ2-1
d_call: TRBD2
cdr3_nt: TGTGCCAGCAGCGTAGCAGATAGCGGGGGGAGGAGCTCCTACAATGAGCAGTTCTTC
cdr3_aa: CASSVADSGGRSSYNEQFF

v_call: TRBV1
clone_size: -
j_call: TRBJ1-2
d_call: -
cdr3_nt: TGCACCCATCTAGGACACCTCTATGGCTACACCTTC
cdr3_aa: CTHLGHLYGYTF

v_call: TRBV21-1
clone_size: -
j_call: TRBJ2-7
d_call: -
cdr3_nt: TGTGCCAGCAGCAAAATGTCGGCGGACAGGGGTATGTCGACTTCCTACGAGCAGTACTTC
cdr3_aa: CASSKMSADRGMSTSYEQYF

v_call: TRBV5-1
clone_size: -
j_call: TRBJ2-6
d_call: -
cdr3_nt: TGCGCCAGCAGCTACGACAACTCTGGGGCCAACGTCCTGACTTTC
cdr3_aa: CASSYDNSGANVLTF

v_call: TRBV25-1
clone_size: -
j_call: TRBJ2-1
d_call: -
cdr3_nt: TGTGCCAGCAGTGTAACCGGGAGTTCCTACAATGAGCAGTTCTTC
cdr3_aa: CASSVTGSSYNEQFF

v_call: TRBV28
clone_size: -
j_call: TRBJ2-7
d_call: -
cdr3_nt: TGTGCCAGCCACAGGGAGGGCTCCTACGAGCAGTACTTC
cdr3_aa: CASHREGSYEQYF

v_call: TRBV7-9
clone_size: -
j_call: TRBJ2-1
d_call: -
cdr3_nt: TGTGCCAGCAGCCACCGAGTTGTCCCTGAGCAGTTCTTC
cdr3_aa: CASSHRVVPEQFF

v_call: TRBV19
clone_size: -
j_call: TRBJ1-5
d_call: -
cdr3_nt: TGTGCCAGTAGTATTAGCGCGACAAATCAGCCCCAGCATTTT
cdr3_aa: CASSISATNQPQHF

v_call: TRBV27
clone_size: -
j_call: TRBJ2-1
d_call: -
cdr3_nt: TGTGCCAGCAGGCCTGATACGGGCAATGAGCAGTTCTTC
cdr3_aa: CASRPDTGNEQFF

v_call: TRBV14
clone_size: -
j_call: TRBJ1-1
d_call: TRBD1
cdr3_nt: TGTGCCAGCAGCCACCATCCACCGGGCAGGGGGTCTGAAGCTTTCTTT
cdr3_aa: CASSHHPPGRGSEAFF

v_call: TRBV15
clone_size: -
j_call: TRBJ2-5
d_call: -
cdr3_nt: TGTGCCACCAGCAGAGATATAGGGACCCAGTACTTC
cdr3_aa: CATSRDIGTQYF